Following are 15 T cell receptor beta chains from one sample sequenced in a study of immune characterization of retroperitoneal liposarcoma. MiXCR, applied by TCRdb to the PCR reads, yields one record per CDR3 protein. The sample carries approximately 4,400 distinct CDR3 sequences, about a third recorded once. Sequenced: tumor tissue. The receptor source for this set is a male donor with retroperitoneal liposarcoma.

By sample share, this clonotype is medium-sized. The CDR3 sequence: CASSLGGRASSGANVLTF. The CDR3 DNA is TGTGCCAGCAGTTTGGGTGGGAGGGCCTCCTCTGGGGCCAACGTCCTGACTTTC. The rearrangement joins TRBV12-3 or TRBV12-4 to TRBJ2-6; TRBD2 matches 7 bases. J lost 0 bases, V lost 3 bases, and 8 bases had no gene match. This CDR3 has 18 residues.

This clonotype was counted between two and nine times. J is TRBJ2-1 and V is TRBV6-2 or TRBV6-3; TRBD2 might be the D (6 bases). CDR1 is MNHEY and CDR2 is SVGEGT in the germline V gene. The CDR3 sequence is 14 residues long. V lost 5 bases and J lost 10, with 18 bases in between. The CDR3 DNA is TGTGCCAGCAGTAGCCGGCGGGGACCATACGAGCAGTTCTTC. It yields the protein CASSSRRGPYEQFF.

CDR3 sequence (DNA): TGTGCCAGCAGTGATTGGTTCGAAAAACTAGCTGCTAGCTCCTACAATGAGCAGTTCTTC. Its translation: CASSDWFEKLAASSYNEQFF. The chain combines TRBV6-1 with TRBJ2-1, with TRBD2 as a possible D gene (6 bases). The V end was cut by 3 bases, the J end by 0 bases, with 24 bases between. The CDR3 runs to 20 residues. CDR1 and CDR2 from the germline V gene are MNHNS and SASEGT.

This clonotype was counted at least ten times. CDR3 region: CASSLAGPINNEQFF. DNA of the CDR3: TGTGCCAGCAGCTTGGCGGGACCTATAAACAATGAGCAGTTCTTC. The genes are TRBV5-4 and TRBJ2-1; the D call may be TRBD1 or TRBD2 (5 bases each). In germline, CDR1 is SGHNT, CDR2 YYREEE (reference sequence). The length of the CDR3 is 15 residues. V dropped 0 bases and J dropped 5 bases, with 12 bases sitting between them. The variable domain in full, completed from reference TRBV5-4 and TRBJ2-1, reads ETGVTQSPTHLIKTRGQQVTLRCSSQSGHNTVSWYQQALGQGPQFIFQYYREEENGRGNFPPRFSGLQFPNYSSELNVNALELDDSALYLCASSLAGPINNEQFFGPGTRLTVL.

The V and J genes are TRBV6-4 and TRBJ2-1; 11 nucleotides align to TRBD2. Germline assignment: CDR1 MRHNA and CDR2 SNTAGT. Germline trimming cut 7 bases from V and 1 base from J; bases unmatched to any gene: 3. This CDR3 has 15 residues. In nucleotides, the CDR3 is TGTGCCAGCACGACTAGCGGGGATTCCTACAATGAGCAGTTCTTC. Its protein product is CASTTSGDSYNEQFF.

The CDR3 protein is CASKGQGYTEAFF. CDR3 nucleotides: TGTGCCAGCAAGGGACAGGGGTACACTGAAGCTTTCTTT. The chain recombines TRBV6-1 with TRBJ1-1; 10 bases fit TRBD1. After removal of 7 bases from V and 3 bases from J, the junction contained 2 bases not matched to a gene. This CDR3 comprises 13 residues. The germline V gene encodes CDR1 MNHNS and CDR2 SASEGT.

Comments on this clonotype: This likely comes from a read error, as the CDR3 has no conserved phenylalanine or tryptophan at its end. This chain joins TRBV6-4 and TRBJ2-1; 11 bases are shared with TRBD2. V gave up 2 bases and J gave up 7 bases; unmatched junction bases: 10. This CDR3 has 17 amino acids. Germline V gene sequence: CDR1 MRHNA, CDR2 SNTAGT. CDR3 region: CASSDGPAGTSGNEQFL. DNA for the CDR3: TGTGCCAGCAGTGACGGGCCCGCGGGGACTAGCGGTAATGAGCAGTTCTTA.

This clonotype was recorded once. The genes are TRBV7-2 and TRBJ2-7; TRBD2 is a possible D gene (6 bases). The germline V gene has CDR1 SGHTA and CDR2 FQGNSA. The ends were cut back, 0 bases at V and 3 bases at J, with 9 bases in the middle. CDR3 length: 14 amino acids. CDR3 coding DNA: TGTGCCAGCAGCTTAGCGGGGACTGGCTACGAGCAGTACTTC. Protein product: CASSLAGTGYEQYF.

By proportion, this clonotype is large (0.1 to 1%). V usage is TRBV6-1 and J usage is TRBJ2-1, with D possibly matching TRBD2 (5 bases). The end of the DNA is better explained by TRBJ2-7, so the J call may be wrong. CDR3 length: 13 residues. Germline V gives CDR1 MNHNS, CDR2 SASEGT. Here the CDR3 reads CASSLTSSYEQYF. The CDR3 DNA reads as TGTGCCAGCAGTCTTACTAGCTCCTACGAGCAGTACTTC.

This chain joins TRBV7-6 and TRBJ2-1; 10 bases fit TRBD1. The germline V gene encodes CDR1 SGHVS and CDR2 FNYEAQ. The V gene end was trimmed by 5 bases and the J gene end by 6 bases; junction bases not matched to a gene: 7. The CDR3 is made up of 15 amino acids. The CDR3: CASSTGTGDTNEQFF. The DNA for the CDR3 is TGTGCCAGCAGCACCGGGACAGGGGACACCAATGAGCAGTTCTTC.

This clonotype was found a few times. The chain carries TRBV7-3 and TRBJ2-5; 7 bases fit TRBD1. The germline CDR1 and CDR2 sequences are SGHTA and FQGTGA. The junction had 11 bases not matched to a gene; V was cut back by 5 bases and J by 2 bases. The CDR3 loop spans 16 amino acids. The CDR3 region has the DNA TGTGCCAGCAGCAAAGGGACAGCTATAGAACAAGAGACCCAGTACTTC. Translated, it gives CASSKGTAIEQETQYF. Supplemented by reference TRBV7-3 and TRBJ2-5, the full variable domain reads GAGVSQTPSNKVTEKGKYVELRCDPISGHTALYWYRQSLGQGPEFLIYFQGTGAADDSGLPNDRFFAVRPEGSVSTLKIQRTERGDSAVYLCASSKGTAIEQETQYFGPGTRLLVL.

This clonotype is classed as medium-sized. The chain is built from TRBV6-1 and TRBJ2-1; 11 bases line up with TRBD2. V was pared by 3 bases and J by 4 bases, with 2 bases of the junction left unmatched. Per germline, CDR1 MNHNS and CDR2 SASEGT. This CDR3 has 15 amino acids. The CDR3 nucleotides are TGTGCCAGCAGTGAGGTAGCGGGGGGGTACAATGAGCAGTTCTTC. It specifies CASSEVAGGYNEQFF.

This rearrangement joins TRBV7-6 to TRBJ2-4, with 11 positions matching TRBD2. The J call may not be correct, given that the DNA end is closer to TRBJ2-7. CDR3 size: 17 residues. Germline V gene sequence: CDR1 SGHVS, CDR2 FNYEAQ. The CDR3 coding sequence is TGTGCCAGCAGCTCCCAACTAGCGGGGGCCGCCCTCGCCGAGCAGTACTTC. Amino acid sequence: CASSSQLAGAALAEQYF.

The CDR3 DNA sequence: TGTGCCAGCAGCTGGGGGAGTAAAAGGGGAAACACCATATATTTT. It codes for CASSWGSKRGNTIYF. This sequence joins TRBV7-2 and TRBJ1-3; D possibly corresponds to TRBD1 (5 bases). Germline lookup yields CDR1 SGHTA and CDR2 FQGNSA. This CDR3 region has 15 residues. The ends were cut back, 4 bases at V and 4 bases at J, with 14 bases in the middle.

This clonotype was picked up many times. The V call is TRBV12-3 or TRBV12-4, the J call TRBJ1-1, with a weak D call TRBD1 (5 bases). Trimming stripped 6 bases from V and 1 base from J, with 12 bases between. The CDR3 is made up of 14 amino acids. The CDR3: CASSLAGGNTEAFF. CDR3 bases: TGTGCCAGCAGCCTCGCCGGGGGGAACACTGAAGCTTTCTTT.